The rows below give T cell receptor beta chains drawn from one sample of a study of cytomegalovirus exposure and HLA in healthy donors. TCRdb's table, derived via immunoSEQ multiplex PCR, lists solely in-frame clones and lacks some. In the table there are under 100,000 clones, about 9.4% of which are singletons. What was sequenced was PBMCs. All receptors come from a man aged 55 to 70 in good health and CMV-seropositive. Both conserved end residues are part of each CDR3. The D gene is left open where the match is weak. A clone size is listed for some rows: how often the clone was seen (once, few, many), or a class if it is expanded.

18 | - | TRBD2 | TRBJ2-3 | TRBV9 | TGTGCCAGCAGCAACCATCCGGCGGGGGGGCCGGGCACAGATACGCAGTATTTT | CASSNHPAGGPGTDTQYF
12 | few | - | TRBJ2-3 | TRBV6-5 | TGTGCCAGCACGGGGGTTGCAGATACGCAGTATTTT | CASTGVADTQYF
15 | - | - | TRBJ1-1 | TRBV5-1 | TGCGCCAGCAGCTTGAGTTCAGGGCTGAACACTGAAGCTTTCTTT | CASSLSSGLNTEAFF
15 | few | TRBD2 | TRBJ2-3 | TRBV6-9 | TGTGCCAGCAGTTACCGGGCCCGGGGGGCAGATACGCAGTATTTT | CASSYRARGADTQYF
13 | few | - | TRBJ2-2 | TRBV5-6 | TGTGCCAGCAGCTACTTGGACCGGGAGGAGCTGTTTTTT | CASSYLDREELFF
15 | few | - | TRBJ2-7 | TRBV6-6 | TGTGCCAGCAGTTACGCGATAGCGGCACTCTACGAGCAGTACTTC | CASSYAIAALYEQYF
16 | few | - | TRBJ2-1 | TRBV15 | TGTGCCACCAGCAGAGGGGCGGGGCTAGGAACCAATGAGCAGTTCTTC | CATSRGAGLGTNEQFF
16 | - | TRBD2 | TRBJ2-2 | TRBV7-2 | TGTGCCAGCAGCTCCGGACTAGCGGGGCCCGCCGGGGAGCTGTTTTTT | CASSSGLAGPAGELFF
12 | few | - | TRBJ1-5 | TRBV7-9 | TGTGCCAGCAGCCGACAGGATCAGCCCCAGCATTTT | CASSRQDQPQHF
16 | few | TRBD2 | TRBJ2-5 | TRBV5-4 | TGTGCCAGCAGCAGGGCCAGCGGGACTCTCGACCAGACCCAGTACTTC | CASSRASGTLDQTQYF
14 | few | - | TRBJ1-4 | TRBV19 | TGTGCCAGTAGTGACCCAATAACGGGTGAAAAACTGTTTTTT | CASSDPITGEKLFF
14 | few | - | TRBJ1-4 | TRBV4-2 | TGTGCCAGCAGCCAAGATTCCCGGAATGAAAAACTGTTTTTT | CASSQDSRNEKLFF
15 | - | TRBD2 | TRBJ2-1 | TRBV5-1 | TGCGCCAGCAGCTACTCTAGCGGTACCTACAATGAGCAGTTCTTC | CASSYSSGTYNEQFF
15 | - | - | TRBJ2-1 | TRBV18 | TGTGCCAGCTCACCACCGGCAGGCGAAAACGGTGAGCAGTTCTTC | CASSPPAGENGEQFF
13 | few | - | TRBJ2-3 | TRBV28 | TGTGCCAGCAGGATGGGTAGCGCAGATACGCAGTATTTT | CASRMGSADTQYF
14 | - | - | TRBJ1-3 | TRBV6-5 | TGTGCCAGCAGTTACCGTTTTTCTGGAAACACCATATATTTT | CASSYRFSGNTIYF
15 | few | TRBD1 | TRBJ2-3 | TRBV28 | TGTGCCAGCAGTATCGGGACAGGGCATTCCCATACGCAGTATTTT | CASSIGTGHSHTQYF
15 | few | TRBD1 | TRBJ1-2 | TRBV30 | TGTGCCTGGAGTGCTGACAGGGTAACATATTATGGCTACACCTTC | CAWSADRVTYYGYTF
15 | - | TRBD1 | TRBJ1-6 | TRBV5-6 | TGTGCCAGCAGCGCGAAGGGGACAGCCATCTCACCCCTCCACTTT | CASSAKGTAISPLHF
15 | - | - | TRBJ2-3 | TRBV5-4 | TGTGCCAGCGGCTCGGGCGGGGCGGGCACAGATACGCAGTATTTT | CASGSGGAGTDTQYF
15 | - | TRBD1 | TRBJ1-2 | TRBV10-3 | TGTGCCATCACAGTAGGGACAGGGGCCAACTATGGCTACACCTTC | CAITVGTGANYGYTF
16 | few | TRBD1 | TRBJ2-5 | TRBV7-3 | TGTGCCAGCAGCTTAACGGGACAGGGAATCATAGAGACCCAGTACTTC | CASSLTGQGIIETQYF
14 | few | - | TRBJ1-1 | TRBV29-1 | TGCAGCGTACGCGGGGAAACCGAGGTTACTGAAGCTTTCTTT | CSVRGETEVTEAFF
14 | few | TRBD1 | TRBJ2-5 | TRBV6-5 | TGTGCCAGCAGTGTGACAGGGGGAAGACAGACCCAGTACTTC | CASSVTGGRQTQYF
15 | few | TRBD2 | TRBJ2-5 | TRBV11-3 | TGTGCCAGCAGCGCAGCGGGACTAGCCGAAGAGACCCAGTACTTC | CASSAAGLAEETQYF
14 | few | - | TRBJ1-4 | TRBV18 | TGTGCCAGCTCGCTGCGAGGCACTAATGAAAAACTGTTTTTT | CASSLRGTNEKLFF
14 | - | - | TRBJ2-5 | TRBV5-1 | TGCGCCAGCAGCTTGGGACAGGAGAAAGAGACCCAGTACTTC | CASSLGQEKETQYF
14 | few | TRBD1 | TRBJ1-2 | TRBV18 | TGTGCCAGCTCATGGGACAGGGCGATGGGTGGCTACACCTTC | CASSWDRAMGGYTF
13 | - | - | TRBJ1-4 | TRBV19 | TGTGCCAGTAGTTCCTATTCGGATGAAAAACTGTTTTTT | CASSSYSDEKLFF
14 | few | TRBD1 | TRBJ1-2 | TRBV2 | TGTGCCAGCATGGCTCAGGGGGCCTACTATGGCTACACCTTC | CASMAQGAYYGYTF
17 | - | - | TRBJ1-6 | TRBV6-4 | TGTGCCAGCAGTGACTGGGGAGGGAGCTCCTATAATTCACCCCTCCACTTT | CASSDWGGSSYNSPLHF
15 | - | TRBD2 | TRBJ2-1 | TRBV2 | TGTGCCAGCACCCGACTAGCGGTCGCCTACAATGAGCAGTTCTTC | CASTRLAVAYNEQFF
16 | few | TRBD1 | TRBJ1-2 | TRBV7-3 | TGTGCCAGCAGCTCGACAGGGGAAAGGGGTGTGGATGGCTACACCTTC | CASSSTGERGVDGYTF
19 | - | TRBD2 | TRBJ2-6 | TRBV4-1 | TGCGCCAGCAGCCATGGACTAGCGGGGGTTCTCTCTGGGGCCAACGTCCTGACTTTC | CASSHGLAGVLSGANVLTF
14 | many | - | TRBJ2-3 | TRBV25-1 | TGTGCCAGCAGTGAAGCCCTAGCAACAGATACGCAGTATTTT | CASSEALATDTQYF
16 | few | TRBD1 | TRBJ2-3 | TRBV18 | TGTGCCAGCTCACAGGCACAGGGGCTCTTGACAGATACGCAGTATTTT | CASSQAQGLLTDTQYF
15 | - | - | TRBJ2-3 | TRBV15 | TGTGCCACCAGCGCGACTCCCGGTTTCCAGGATACGCAGTATTTT | CATSATPGFQDTQYF
14 | few | - | TRBJ2-1 | TRBV5-4 | TGTGCCAGCAGCCTCCTGACGGACGGGGGTGAGCAGTTCTTC | CASSLLTDGGEQFF
15 | - | TRBD1 | TRBJ2-3 | TRBV9 | TGTGCCAGCAGCGTAGCGGGGACAGGAACAGATACGCAGTATTTT | CASSVAGTGTDTQYF
12 | few | - | TRBJ1-2 | TRBV4-1 | TGCGCCAGCAGCCAAGATGCCCTAGGCCACACCTTC | CASSQDALGHTF
15 | few | TRBD1 | TRBJ1-1 | TRBV28 | TGTGCCAGCAGTCCATGGACAGGAATGAACACTGAAGCTTTCTTT | CASSPWTGMNTEAFF
14 | few | - | TRBJ2-5 | TRBV19 | TGTGCCAGTAGTAGCAGTGGGGCGAGGGAGACCCAGTACTTC | CASSSSGARETQYF
14 | few | TRBD1 | TRBJ2-7 | TRBV6-6 | TGTGCCAGCCTCCGCGGACAGGGGGCCTACGAGCAGTACTTC | CASLRGQGAYEQYF
14 | few | - | TRBJ2-7 | TRBV23-1 | TGCGCCAGCAGTCAATCAGGGGACAACTACGAGCAGTACTTC | CASSQSGDNYEQYF
16 | few | - | TRBJ2-3 | TRBV14 | TGTGCCAGCAGCCAGCGCCCTAGCCCTAGCACAGATACGCAGTATTTT | CASSQRPSPSTDTQYF
15 | few | TRBD2 | TRBJ2-2 | TRBV5-4 | TGTGCCAGCAGCCCTAGCGGACAGAACACCGGGGAGCTGTTTTTT | CASSPSGQNTGELFF
14 | few | - | TRBJ2-5 | TRBV30 | TGTGCCTGGAGTGGCGGTGGGTTTTGGGAGACCCAGTACTTC | CAWSGGGFWETQYF
15 | - | - | TRBJ2-7 | TRBV19 | TGTGCCAGTAGTATCCAGGGCGGGCGGCGGGGCGAGCAGTACTTC | CASSIQGGRRGEQYF
15 | few | TRBD2 | TRBJ2-7 | TRBV7-9 | TGTGCCAGCAGCTTCCGGACTAGCGGGAAGGACGAGCAGTACTTC | CASSFRTSGKDEQYF
15 | few | - | TRBJ1-2 | TRBV28 | TGTGCCAGCACCGAATCCAGGGTGGTAAGCTATGGCTACACCTTC | CASTESRVVSYGYTF
15 | - | - | TRBJ2-7 | TRBV18 | TGTGCCAGCTCATCCCCCGGGAAAGTCCCCTACGAGCAGTACTTC | CASSSPGKVPYEQYF
16 | - | TRBD1 | TRBJ2-5 | TRBV11-2 | TGTGCCAGCAGCTTATCCCCTGGGACAGGGCGAGAGACCCAGTACTTC | CASSLSPGTGRETQYF